This T cell receptor beta chain comes out of a study of CD4 T cell repertoires in COVID-19. The overall study: CFSE-low cells expanded approximately eleven days with IL-2, then restimulated with other coronavirus spikes. General study results and limits: In SARS-CoV and/or HKU1 spike cultures, between about 6 and 25% of SARS-CoV-2 clonotypes reappeared. Several top expanded SARS-CoV-2-reactive clonotypes were shared by two or three memory subsets.

Sequencing was done directly on freshly isolated, uncultured memory T cells. The germline CDR1 and CDR2 sequences are SGHAT and FQNNGV. CDR3 length: 15 residues. V dropped 7 bases and J dropped 6 bases, with 21 bases sitting between them. Only one count was recorded for this clone. Antigen: not known. Using immunoSEQ multiplex PCR, the repertoire was profiled, and TCRdb retains in-frame clones only, with some absent. The table shows 70,000 to 95,000 clones, with around four fifths occurring only once. The chain is built from TRBV11-2 and TRBJ1-1; possibly TRBD1 for D (6 bases). This TCR derives from a human donor who had COVID-19. The sequences come from CD4+ T cells from peripheral blood, collected after recovery from COVID-19. Here the CDR3 reads CASTKELGGEAEAFF. DNA for the CDR3: TGTGCCAGCACCAAGGAGTTAGGGGGGGAGGCTGAAGCTTTCTTT.